A single sample gave rise to the 27 T cell receptor beta chains below, sequenced in a study of cytomegalovirus exposure and HLA in healthy donors (dated by TCRdb to about 2017). The protocol used for the library was the immunoSEQ multiplex PCR assay. TCRdb carries this immuneACCESS record with in-frame sequences only. Its versions omit some clonotypes, under half of them owing to an unresolved V gene in the studies checked, with the rest unexplained. The table for this sample lists 260,000 or so clones; around 91% of them were counted only once. Around 3.3% of the sample belongs to the ten largest clones. The sequenced sample consisted of PBMCs. Every receptor here comes from a woman aged 30 to 39 in good health and CMV-seronegative.

On this clone itself: Additional DNA sequences in this sample encode the identical CDR3. V gene TRBV27 combines with J gene TRBJ2-7; D gene unclear. CDR1 is MNHEY, CDR2 SMNVEV, per germline (reference sequence). This CDR3 spans 13 amino acids. V was trimmed by 0 bases and J by 3 bases, leaving 6 bases between them. Here the CDR3 DNA reads TGTGCCAGCAGTTTATCCCCTAGCTACGAGCAGTACTTC. Its translation is CASSLSPSYEQYF.

V is TRBV7-6 and J is TRBJ2-6; the match to TRBD2 covers 7 bases. This CDR3 region has 18 residues. Germline V CDR1 and CDR2: SGHVS, FNYEAQ. V shed 5 bases, J shed 2 bases, and the junction held 12 bases outside the gene matches. DNA of the CDR3: TGTGCCAGCAGCCTAGGGAGGGTCACTCATACTGGGGCCAACGTCCTGACTTTC. Amino acids: CASSLGRVTHTGANVLTF.

The chain links TRBV4-1 to TRBJ1-1, with D possibly TRBD1 on 6 matching bases. From germline, CDR1 is MGHRA and CDR2 YSYEKL. The length of the CDR3 is 14 residues. The V end was cut by 3 bases, the J end by 4 bases, with 12 bases between. CDR3 amino acids: CASSQGAGSTEAFF. Written as DNA, the CDR3 is TGCGCCAGCAGCCAGGGGGCCGGTAGCACTGAAGCTTTCTTT.

The chain carries TRBV27 and TRBJ2-2; 7 bases agree with TRBD2. The CDR3 covers 15 residues. The germline gives CDR1 MNHEY, CDR2 SMNVEV (reference sequence). Germline trimming cut 5 bases from V and 8 bases from J; bases unmatched to any gene: 11. CDR3: CASSKTSQPGGELFF. CDR3 coding DNA: TGTGCCAGCAGTAAGACTAGCCAACCTGGAGGGGAGCTGTTTTTT.

The chain recombines TRBV6-5 with TRBJ2-7; 8 bases agree with TRBD1. The CDR3 sequence is 15 residues long. Germline CDR1 is MNHEY and CDR2 is SVGAGI. With 6 bases clipped from V and 2 bases from J, the junction kept 9 bases outside the gene matches. CDR3 in amino acids: CASRTSTGVPYEQYF. The CDR3 DNA reads as TGTGCCAGCAGAACCTCGACAGGGGTGCCCTACGAGCAGTACTTC.

CDR3 loop: CASSSAGTGTYEQYF. The CDR3, as DNA: TGTGCCAGCAGCTCTGCCGGGACAGGGACCTACGAGCAGTACTTC. The V call is TRBV13, the J call TRBJ2-7; 9 bases map to TRBD1. In germline, CDR1 is PRHDT, CDR2 FYEKMQ (reference sequence). The length of the CDR3 is 15 residues. V was clipped by 4 bases and J by 2 bases; unmatched bases: 6.

V usage is TRBV30 and J usage is TRBJ1-2, with D maybe TRBD1 (6 bases). This CDR3 spans 13 amino acids. V was clipped by 1 base and J by 6 bases, with 12 bases between them. Germline V CDR1 and CDR2: GTSNPN, SVGIG (reference sequence). The CDR3 protein is CAWSDTGADGYTF. The DNA for the CDR3 is TGTGCCTGGAGTGACACGGGGGCGGATGGCTACACCTTC.

J is TRBJ2-5 and V is TRBV4-2, with 11 nucleotides matching TRBD2. The trim removed 1 base at V and 2 bases at J, leaving 9 bases unmatched. Germline CDR1 and CDR2: LGHNA and YNFKEQ. The CDR3 consists of 18 residues. The CDR3 DNA sequence: TGTGCCAGCAGCCAAGCATCGGGTCTAGCGGGAGGTCAAGAGACCCAGTACTTC. It encodes CASSQASGLAGGQETQYF.

The CDR3 DNA reads TGTGCCAGCAGTTGGGACAGGGGGCCTGGTGAAAAACTGTTTTTT. The encoded protein is CASSWDRGPGEKLFF. The chain has TRBV2 and TRBJ1-4; 12 bases match TRBD1. Germline V gene sequence: CDR1 SNHLY, CDR2 FYNNEI. The CDR3 sequence is 15 residues long. Trimming cost V 5 bases and J 7 bases; bases outside gene matches: 5.

This clone was detected once. The genes are TRBV7-8 and TRBJ2-1, with D possibly matching TRBD2 (6 bases). Germline CDR1 SGHVS, CDR2 FQNEAQ. V was clipped by 1 base and J by 2 bases, with 9 bases between them. The CDR3 is 15 residues long. CDR3: CASSLGREPYNEQFF. In DNA form, the CDR3 reads TGTGCCAGCAGCTTAGGACGGGAGCCCTACAATGAGCAGTTCTTC. Drawing the rest from reference TRBV7-8 and TRBJ2-1, the complete variable domain is GAGVSQSPRYKVAKRGQDVALRCDPISGHVSLFWYQQALGQGPEFLTYFQNEAQLDKSGLPSDRFFAERPEGSVSTLKIQRTQQEDSAVYLCASSLGREPYNEQFFGPGTRLTVL.

There are a few counts of this clone. V is TRBV27 and J is TRBJ2-7, with no clear D. Trimming pared 5 bases from V and 0 bases from J, leaving 5 bases between. The germline CDR1 and CDR2 sequences are MNHEY and SMNVEV (reference sequence). The CDR3 covers 12 residues. In nucleotides, the CDR3 is TGTGCCAGCAGTCCCTACTCCTACGAGCAGTACTTC. Protein product: CASSPYSYEQYF.

The chain has TRBV18 and TRBJ2-1, with TRBD2 identical over 7 bases. V lost 0 bases to trimming and J lost 5 bases; unmatched junction nucleotides: 7. The CDR3 is 16 residues long. CDR1 is KGHSH, CDR2 LQKENI, per germline. CDR3 DNA sequence: TGTGCCAGCTCACCACCGGGATCGGGGACTAACAATGAGCAGTTCTTC. As protein: CASSPPGSGTNNEQFF. Supplemented by reference TRBV18 and TRBJ2-1, the full variable domain reads NAGVMQNPRHLVRRRGQEARLRCSPMKGHSHVYWYRQLPEEGLKFMVYLQKENIIDESGMPKERFSAEFPKEGPSILRIQQVVRGDSAAYFCASSPPGSGTNNEQFFGPGTRLTVL.

This sequence joins TRBV27 and TRBJ2-1; the match to TRBD2 covers 9 bases. V dropped 3 bases and J dropped 8; count of bases not matched to a gene: 8. CDR1 is MNHEY and CDR2 is SMNVEV in the germline V gene (reference sequence). This CDR3 has 15 residues. CDR3 residues: CASSLGASGKDEQFF. CDR3 sequence (DNA): TGTGCCAGCAGTTTGGGGGCTAGCGGGAAGGATGAGCAGTTCTTC.

This rearrangement joins TRBV2 to TRBJ1-5; D unresolved. The CDR3 extends over 13 amino acids. CDR1 is SNHLY, CDR2 FYNNEI, per germline. Deletions cut 8 bases from V and 9 bases from J, with 17 bases between. The CDR3 is CASRVSRAVPQHF. In DNA form, the CDR3 reads TGTGCCAGCCGCGTTTCTCGGGCGGTGCCCCAGCATTTT. The full variable domain, rest sourced from reference TRBV2 and TRBJ1-5, is EPEVTQTPSHQVTQMGQEVILRCVPISNHLYFYWYRQILGQKVEFLVSFYNNEISEKSEIFDDQFSVERPDGSNFTLKIRSTKLEDSAMYFCASRVSRAVPQHFGDGTRLSIL.

The rearrangement uses TRBV4-1 and TRBJ2-7; 13 bases are a match to TRBD2. Germline CDR1 MGHRA, CDR2 YSYEKL. V lost 3 bases to trimming and J lost 4 bases; unmatched junction nucleotides: 6. The CDR3 extends over 16 amino acids. In DNA form, the CDR3 reads TGCGCCAGCAGCCAGCCCAGACTAGCGGGAGGTTACGAGCAGTACTTC. This encodes CASSQPRLAGGYEQYF.

V is TRBV5-4 and J is TRBJ2-1; TRBD1 matches at 8 bases. CDR3 length: 15 amino acids. The J segment lost 6 bases and the V segment lost 0 bases, leaving 5 bases of the junction unmatched. CDR1 is SGHNT and CDR2 is YYREEE in the germline V gene (reference sequence). The CDR3 loop is CASSLGQGALNEQFF. DNA of the CDR3: TGTGCCAGCAGCTTGGGGCAGGGGGCTCTCAATGAGCAGTTCTTC.

The chain employs TRBV4-3 and TRBJ2-7, with D perhaps TRBD1 (5 bases). Trimming shortened V by 0 bases and J by 2 bases, and 8 bases separated the two germline ends. The CDR3 loop spans 14 amino acids. Germline V gives CDR1 LGHNA, CDR2 YSLEER. CDR3 sequence reads: CASSQETATYEQYF. The CDR3 nucleotides read TGCGCCAGCAGCCAAGAGACAGCCACCTACGAGCAGTACTTC.

The genes are TRBV4-3 and TRBJ1-5; TRBD1 might be the D (5 bases). V lost 0 bases and J 5 bases, leaving 11 bases between the germline ends. Germline CDR1 and CDR2: LGHNA and YSLEER. This CDR3 has 15 residues. In DNA form, the CDR3 reads TGCGCCAGCAGCCAAGATTGGGGGACCCATCAGCCCCAGCATTTT. Translated: CASSQDWGTHQPQHF.

There are a few counts of this clone. The chain links TRBV5-1 to TRBJ2-3; 9 positions match TRBD1. Germline V CDR1 and CDR2: SGHRS, YFSETQ. The junction had 6 bases not matched to a gene; V was cut back by 4 bases and J by 3 bases. The CDR3 totals 15 residues. CDR3 region: CASSRGQGGTDTQYF. The CDR3 DNA reads as TGCGCCAGCAGCCGGGGACAGGGTGGGACAGATACGCAGTATTTT. The full variable domain, rest sourced from reference TRBV5-1 and TRBJ2-3, is KAGVTQTPRYLIKTRGQQVTLSCSPISGHRSVSWYQQTPGQGLQFLFEYFSETQRNKGNFPGRFSGRQFSNSRSEMNVSTLELGDSALYLCASSRGQGGTDTQYFGPGTRLTVL.

The J gene is TRBJ2-6, the V gene TRBV12-5, with no clear D. Between the trimmed V and J ends, which lost 4 bases and 0 bases, there was a span of 16 bases. Germline V gene sequence: CDR1 LGHNT, CDR2 FRNRAP. This CDR3 comprises 18 residues. CDR3 sequence (DNA): TGTGCTAGTGGTTACGTTCAGGATGGGGTCTCTGGGGCCAACGTCCTGACTTTC. Protein: CASGYVQDGVSGANVLTF. Looking up the rest from reference TRBV12-5 and TRBJ2-6 gives the full variable domain: DARVTQTPRHKVTEMGQEVTMRCQPILGHNTVFWYRQTMMQGLELLAYFRNRAPLDDSGMPKDRFSAEMPDATLATLKIQPSEPRDSAVYFCASGYVQDGVSGANVLTFGAGSRLTVL.

The genes are TRBV5-1 and TRBJ2-3, with D hard to call. The V gene lost 4 bases and the J gene lost 6 bases, with 15 bases spanning the gap. This CDR3 has 14 amino acids. Germline CDR1 is SGHRS and CDR2 is YFSETQ. CDR3 coding DNA: TGCGCCAGCAGCGGGGTAACGAGTCGGGATACGCAGTATTTT. This sequence encodes CASSGVTSRDTQYF.

This rearrangement joins TRBV6-1 to TRBJ2-2, with TRBD1 as a possible D gene (5 bases). CDR1 is MNHNS, CDR2 SASEGT, per germline. This CDR3 comprises 15 residues. V lost 6 bases, J lost 2 bases, and 13 bases lay in between. The DNA for the CDR3 is TGTGCCAGCAGACCAGGGTGGGGAAACACCGGGGAGCTGTTTTTT. Translated: CASRPGWGNTGELFF.

This clone was detected a few times. V is TRBV27 and J is TRBJ2-7; unclear D gene. This CDR3 is 11 amino acids long. V was cut by 7 bases and J by 6 bases, with 10 bases left in between. Per the germline V gene, CDR1 is MNHEY and CDR2 is SMNVEV (reference sequence). The CDR3 region is CASTHGPEQYF. CDR3 bases: TGTGCCAGCACCCATGGGCCCGAGCAGTACTTC.

The genes are TRBV25-1 and TRBJ2-7; D is uncertain. From germline, CDR1 is MGHDK and CDR2 SYGVNS. Trimming stripped 2 bases from V and 3 bases from J, with 8 bases between. The CDR3 contains 13 residues. This chain's CDR3 is CASSEPDFYEQYF. The CDR3 nucleotides are TGTGCCAGCAGTGAACCTGATTTCTACGAGCAGTACTTC.

The CDR3 region is CASSLFPGSNTEAFF. CDR3 nucleotide sequence: TGCGCCAGCAGCTTGTTTCCGGGGTCAAACACTGAAGCTTTCTTT. V gene TRBV5-1 combines with J gene TRBJ1-1; D gene uncertain. Trimming left V 1 base short and J 2 bases short, with 12 bases between. This CDR3 has 15 residues. The germline gives CDR1 SGHRS, CDR2 YFSETQ.

The rearrangement links TRBV6-1 to TRBJ1-4; 8 bases match TRBD1. This CDR3 is built from 12 residues. J gave up 11 bases and V 8 bases, and 7 bases lay outside the gene matches. Germline V gene sequence: CDR1 MNHNS, CDR2 SASEGT. The CDR3 loop reads CASSVGQGKLFF. The CDR3 DNA reads TGTGCCAGCTCGGTAGGACAGGGTAAACTGTTTTTT.

The chain is built from TRBV9 and TRBJ2-5; a possible D gene is TRBD2 (6 bases). Germline CDR1 SGDLS, CDR2 YYNGEE. Trimming took 4 bases from V and 3 from J, leaving 10 bases between them. CDR3 size: 13 residues. The CDR3 sequence is CASSPGLKETQYF. In DNA form, the CDR3 reads TGTGCCAGCAGCCCGGGACTTAAAGAGACCCAGTACTTC.